The 27 T cell receptor beta chains listed next were all sequenced from one sample in a study of T cells after posttransplantation cyclophosphamide. TCRdb keeps only in-frame clones here, not all; method: immunoSEQ multiplex PCR. The counts give 20,000 to 30,000 clones, none of them seen only once; approximately 1.5% is held by the top ten. Sequenced: PBMCs. The receptor set was obtained from a man aged 45-65 years in good health, CMV-negative, and a related stem cell transplant donor.

This clone has at least ten counts. The chain combines TRBV10-3 with TRBJ1-1; D possibly corresponds to TRBD1 (6 bases). Germline V CDR1 and CDR2: ENHRY, SYGVKD. V shed 10 bases and J shed 1 base, with 16 bases lying between them. There are 14 residues in the CDR3. The CDR3 loop is CASSIQGGNTEAFF. In DNA, the CDR3 is TGTGCCAGTTCTATACAGGGCGGGAACACTGAAGCTTTCTTT.

There are many counts of this clone. Germline and junction disagree at one end, which may indicate a read error. The chain uses TRBV18 and TRBJ2-3; 12 bases align to TRBD2. The CDR3 consists of 15 residues. Germline CDR1 KGHSH, CDR2 LQKENI. This CDR3 reads CASLPRLAGEDTQYF. CDR3 nucleotides: TGTGCCAGCTTACCAAGACTAGCGGGAGAAGATACGCAGTATTTT.

This clone was seen at least ten times. The chain carries TRBV27 and TRBJ2-3; D remains ambiguous. V dropped 6 bases and J dropped 8 bases, with 9 bases sitting between them. This CDR3 has 11 residues. Germline V gene sequence: CDR1 MNHEY, CDR2 SMNVEV (reference sequence). CDR3 amino acids: CASSGFATQYF. As DNA, the CDR3 is TGTGCCAGCAGCGGTTTCGCTACGCAGTATTTT.

This clone has ten or more counts. The chain uses TRBV27 and TRBJ1-3, with TRBD1 matching 8 bases. The V gene's germline CDR1 is MNHEY and CDR2 SMNVEV (reference sequence). The CDR3 runs 13 residues. The junction had 5 bases not matched to a gene; V was cut back by 6 bases and J by 7 bases. The CDR3 loop is CASRTDRDNTIYF. For the CDR3, the DNA is TGTGCCAGCAGGACGGACAGGGATAACACCATATATTTT.

This clone was recorded many times. The rearrangement links TRBV21-1 to TRBJ2-3; the D call in the table, TRBD2, was not verified against the DNA. TRBV21-1 is marked as a pseudogene. There are 15 residues in the CDR3. The CDR3 DNA reads TGTGCCAGCAACGCGGCTAGCGGGGTCACAGATACGCAGTATTTT. Its protein is CASNAASGVTDTQYF.

This clone has ten or more counts. This chain's CDR3 is CASSLQETQYF. CDR3 DNA: TGTGCCAGCTCCCTCCAGGAGACCCAGTACTTC. This chain uses TRBV11-2 with TRBJ2-5; D gene uncertain. The V and J ends lost 8 bases and 5 bases respectively, with 9 bases between them. Germline values: CDR1 SGHAT, CDR2 FQNNGV. This CDR3 comprises 11 residues.

This clone was counted many times. The rearrangement joins TRBV6-1 to TRBJ1-3, with unresolved D. Germline CDR1 is MNHNS and CDR2 is SASEGT. This CDR3 has 15 residues. V was shortened by 4 bases and J by 0 bases, with 10 bases between the two germline ends. The CDR3 loop reads CASSGALGSGNTIYF. CDR3 in DNA: TGTGCCAGCAGTGGGGCGCTCGGCTCTGGAAACACCATATATTTT.

The sample holds a few counts of this clone. This chain joins TRBV5-3 and TRBJ1-6, with 7 positions matching TRBD1. TRBV5-3 is annotated as an ORF whose role is uncertain. This CDR3 spans 13 amino acids. The trim removed 8 bases at V and 7 bases at J, leaving 6 bases unmatched. For the CDR3, the DNA is TGTGCCAGCCGGGACAGTCGCAATTCACCCCTCCACTTT. As protein: CASRDSRNSPLHF.

This clone has a count of ten or more. The CDR3 reads CASFRLAGGYNEQFF. Here the CDR3 DNA reads TGTGCCAGCTTTCGACTAGCGGGAGGGTACAATGAGCAGTTCTTC. This chain joins TRBV2 and TRBJ2-1; 14 bases line up with TRBD2. J was trimmed by 4 bases and V by 8 bases; bases with no gene match: 4. The CDR3 loop spans 15 amino acids. CDR1 is SNHLY, CDR2 FYNNEI, per germline.

This clone was picked up many times. The chain is built from TRBV5-1 and TRBJ2-7; 8 bases line up with TRBD1. The CDR3 covers 13 residues. Losses at the gene ends were 4 bases for V and 6 bases for J; bases not matched to a gene: 6. The germline gives CDR1 SGHRS, CDR2 YFSETQ. CDR3 in DNA: TGCGCCAGCAGCCCCGGACAGGGTCCCGAGCAGTACTTC. The encoded protein is CASSPGQGPEQYF.

This clone was counted ten times or more. The chain has TRBV27 and TRBJ2-1; 11 bases fit TRBD2. Germline CDR1 reads MNHEY; CDR2 reads SMNVEV (reference sequence). The CDR3 has 15 amino acids. Losses at the gene ends were 4 bases for V and 7 bases for J; bases not matched to a gene: 6. CDR3 sequence (DNA): TGTGCCAGCAGTTCCTTAGCGGGGGGGTTGAATGAGCAGTTCTTC. Translating gives CASSSLAGGLNEQFF.

This clone was detected many times. V usage is TRBV5-4 and J usage is TRBJ2-3; D not certain. Germline CDR1 and CDR2: SGHNT and YYREEE (reference sequence). Trimming stripped 8 bases from V and 6 bases from J, with 10 bases between. CDR3 length: 11 amino acids. CDR3 in DNA: TGTGCCAGTAGGAGTCGGGATACGCAGTATTTT. This codes for CASRSRDTQYF. Full variable domain (rest looked up from reference TRBV5-4 and TRBJ2-3): ETGVTQSPTHLIKTRGQQVTLRCSSQSGHNTVSWYQQALGQGPQFIFQYYREEENGRGNFPPRFSGLQFPNYSSELNVNALELDDSALYLCASRSRDTQYFGPGTRLTVL.

In this sample, this clone turned up many times. Written as DNA, the CDR3 is TGTGCCAGTAGTGTTAAGTGGGGGCTCAGGGGGAATGAGCAGTTCTTC. Its protein is CASSVKWGLRGNEQFF. This chain joins TRBV19 and TRBJ2-1; TRBD1 matches at 7 bases. CDR3 length equals 16 residues. Germline-derived CDR1 and CDR2 are LNHDA and SQIVND (reference sequence). Unmatched junction bases numbered 14, after V lost 5 bases and J lost 7 bases. The whole variable domain, remainder taken from reference TRBV19 and TRBJ2-1, is DGGITQSPKYLFRKEGQNVTLSCEQNLNHDAMYWYRQDPGQGLRLIYYSQIVNDFQKGDIAEGYSVSREKKESFPLTVTSAQKNPTAFYLCASSVKWGLRGNEQFFGPGTRLTVL.

Regarding this clone: This sample includes further DNA sequences coding for the same CDR3. The V and J genes are TRBV7-3 and TRBJ2-7; 10 bases match TRBD2. This CDR3 contains 18 residues. The ends lost 5 bases at V and 5 bases at J; junction bases unmatched: 18. Germline lookup yields CDR1 SGHTA and CDR2 FQGTGA. The CDR3 bases are TGTGCCAGCAGCCGTACGGGGGTTGGCAGCGGGGGGGCCGACGAGCAGTACTTC. Protein product: CASSRTGVGSGGADEQYF.

This clone was seen repeatedly, ten times or more. The chain employs TRBV2 and TRBJ2-5; TRBD1 matches 9 bases. Germline CDR1 reads SNHLY; CDR2 reads FYNNEI. The V gene end was trimmed by 5 bases and the J gene end by 5 bases; junction bases not matched to a gene: 9. CDR3 size: 15 residues. In nucleotides, the CDR3 is TGTGCCAGCAGTTATACAGGGGGCTTGGGGGAGACCCAGTACTTC. Translating it yields CASSYTGGLGETQYF.

This clone was seen at least ten times. The chain is built from TRBV6-5 and TRBJ2-1; 15 bases fit TRBD2. V lost 3 bases and J lost 10; bases outside the gene matches: 4. Germline V gene sequence: CDR1 MNHEY, CDR2 SVGAGI. The CDR3 contains 15 residues. Written as DNA, the CDR3 is TGTGCCAGCAGTTATGGACTAGCGGGGGGGACCGAGCAGTTCTTC. The encoded protein is CASSYGLAGGTEQFF.

Ten or more counts support this clone. The chain links TRBV6-5 to TRBJ1-1; D uncertain. V was shortened by 8 bases and J by 0 bases, with 16 bases between the two germline ends. The CDR3 consists of 15 residues. Germline CDR1 reads MNHEY; CDR2 reads SVGAGI. CDR3 nucleotides: TGTGCCAGCTCCCGGGTCCCGGTCCTGAACACTGAAGCTTTCTTT. This gives the protein CASSRVPVLNTEAFF.

This clone has a count of ten or more. The gene calls are TRBV4-1 and TRBJ2-1; a possible D gene is TRBD2 (6 bases). Germline V gene data show CDR1 as MGHRA and CDR2 as YSYEKL. CDR3 length equals 16 residues. V dropped 1 base and J dropped 0 bases, with 10 bases sitting between them. The chain's CDR3 is CASSQVAGSSYNEQFF. The CDR3, as DNA: TGCGCCAGCAGCCAAGTGGCGGGGAGCTCCTACAATGAGCAGTTCTTC.

This clone showed up many times. This chain joins TRBV28 and TRBJ2-7, with D maybe TRBD1 (5 bases). V gave up 3 bases and J gave up 2 bases, with 14 bases separating them. The CDR3 totals 15 residues. The germline V gene encodes CDR1 MDHEN and CDR2 SYDVKM. CDR3 DNA sequence: TGTGCCAGCAGTTTTTGGCAGGGATCTACCTACGAGCAGTACTTC. Its protein product is CASSFWQGSTYEQYF.

In its sample, this clone was seen many times. Within the sample, other DNA sequences also encode this same CDR3. This chain links TRBV4-2 with TRBJ2-7; maybe TRBD2 (6 bases). CDR3 length: 16 residues. Germline V CDR1 and CDR2: LGHNA, YNFKEQ. V dropped 4 bases and J dropped 2 bases, with 18 bases sitting between them. The CDR3 loop reads CASSLRWGSGTYEQYF. CDR3 bases: TGTGCCAGCAGCCTACGTTGGGGTAGCGGTACCTACGAGCAGTACTTC.

This clone showed up many times. The rearrangement joins TRBV27 to TRBJ2-7; D may be TRBD1 (5 bases). The CDR3 runs 15 residues. CDR1 is MNHEY, CDR2 SMNVEV, per germline (reference sequence). The V and J ends lost 6 bases and 0 bases respectively, with 15 bases between them. The CDR3 coding sequence is TGTGCCAGCAGCCCCCTCGACAGTTACTCCTACGAGCAGTACTTC. Translating gives CASSPLDSYSYEQYF.

The chain links TRBV7-6 to TRBJ2-2; TRBD2 might be the D (5 bases). The length of the CDR3 is 13 residues. The germline gives CDR1 SGHVS, CDR2 FNYEAQ. V lost 5 bases, J lost 7 bases, and 11 bases lay in between. CDR3 amino acids: CASSVRAGGELFF. The CDR3 region has the DNA TGTGCCAGCAGCGTAAGGGCGGGCGGGGAGCTGTTTTTT. The full variable domain, in which reference TRBV7-6 and TRBJ2-2 provide the parts outside the CDR3, is GAGVSQSPRYKVTKRGQDVALRCDPISGHVSLYWYRQALGQGPEFLTYFNYEAQQDKSGLPNDRFSAERPEGSISTLTIQRTEQRDSAMYRCASSVRAGGELFFGEGSRLTVL.

This clone showed up many times. This chain's CDR3 is CASSPPGQGDYGYTF. The CDR3, as DNA: TGTGCCAGCAGTCCTCCGGGACAGGGTGACTATGGCTACACCTTC. The chain recombines TRBV5-4 with TRBJ1-2; 9 bases are a match to TRBD1. The CDR3 is made up of 15 amino acids. The germline CDR1 and CDR2 sequences are SGHNT and YYREEE (reference sequence). The V and J ends lost 5 bases and 3 bases, in that order; junction bases with no gene match: 8.

There are many counts of this clone. The rearrangement joins TRBV27 to TRBJ2-2; D is undetermined. The germline V gene encodes CDR1 MNHEY and CDR2 SMNVEV (reference sequence). CDR3 length: 12 amino acids. V lost 2 bases, J lost 7 bases, and 5 bases lay in between. The CDR3 DNA reads TGTGCCAGCAGTTTACTCCGCGGGGAGCTGTTTTTT. Translated, it gives CASSLLRGELFF.

This clone was picked up a small number of times. V usage is TRBV9 and J usage is TRBJ1-4; D not certain. This CDR3 has 16 residues. Germline V lookup: CDR1 SGDLS, CDR2 YYNGEE. V lost 4 bases, J lost 0 bases, and 13 bases lay in between. This CDR3 is CASSPIRTATNEKLFF. CDR3 nucleotides: TGTGCCAGCAGCCCAATTAGAACGGCAACTAATGAAAAACTGTTTTTT.

This clone was seen many times. The V call is TRBV9, the J call TRBJ2-3, with 8 positions matching TRBD1. With V trimmed by 2 bases and J by 4 bases, 6 bases remained unmatched. There are 15 residues in the CDR3. Germline CDR1 and CDR2: SGDLS and YYNGEE. CDR3 residues: CASSVAGGHADTQYF. The CDR3 DNA reads TGTGCCAGCAGCGTGGCAGGGGGCCACGCAGATACGCAGTATTTT.

This clone showed up many times. The CDR3 loop reads CASIRRQALTGELFF. The CDR3 coding sequence is TGTGCCAGCATCCGAAGACAGGCCCTCACCGGGGAGCTGTTTTTT. V gene TRBV2 combines with J gene TRBJ2-2, with D possibly matching TRBD1 (6 bases). In germline, CDR1 is SNHLY, CDR2 FYNNEI. This CDR3 comprises 15 residues. V was shortened by 7 bases and J by 4 bases, with 16 bases between the two germline ends.